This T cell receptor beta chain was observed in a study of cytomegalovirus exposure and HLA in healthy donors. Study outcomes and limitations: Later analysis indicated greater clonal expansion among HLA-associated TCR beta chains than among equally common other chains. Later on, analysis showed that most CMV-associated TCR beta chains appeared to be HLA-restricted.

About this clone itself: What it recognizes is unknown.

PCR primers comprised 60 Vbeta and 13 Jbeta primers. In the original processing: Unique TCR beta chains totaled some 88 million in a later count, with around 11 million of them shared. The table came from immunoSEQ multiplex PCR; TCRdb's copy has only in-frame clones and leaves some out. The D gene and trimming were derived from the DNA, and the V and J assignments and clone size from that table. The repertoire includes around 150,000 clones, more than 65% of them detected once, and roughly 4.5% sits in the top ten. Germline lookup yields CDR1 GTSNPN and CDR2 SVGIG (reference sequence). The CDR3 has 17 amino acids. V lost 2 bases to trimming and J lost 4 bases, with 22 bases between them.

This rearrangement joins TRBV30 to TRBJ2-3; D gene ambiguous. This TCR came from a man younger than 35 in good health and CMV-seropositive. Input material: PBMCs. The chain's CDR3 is CAWSPTQAGKTADTQYF. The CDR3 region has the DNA TGTGCCTGGAGTCCTACCCAGGCTGGCAAGACGGCAGATACGCAGTATTTT.